This T cell receptor (beta chain) comes out of a study of T cells in Graves' hyperthyroidism and ophthalmopathy. Whole-study context: Peripheral blood sampling occurred at initial diagnosis, before any treatment.

Researchers took RNA transcripts and amplified the TCR beta CDR3 regions from them. The HTBI primer set drove a first-round RT-PCR of the TCR CDR3. Each CDR3 protein is one row after TCRdb ran MiXCR on the multiplex PCR reads. The table lists about 460,000 distinct CDR3 sequences, around a fifth of them singletons. Trimming cost V 0 bases and J 3 bases; bases outside gene matches: 6. The CDR3 consists of 17 residues. The germline V gene has CDR1 MNHEY and CDR2 SVGAGI. This clonotype has only a few counts. Subjects with ophthalmopathy showed a Clinical Activity Score no lower than 3, a NOSPECS grade no lower than 4, and a duration shorter than 3 months. Patients showing uncontrolled infection, other autoimmune disease, pregnancy or lactation were ineligible.

Sequencing used blood. This TCR was sampled from a woman aged 70 to 79 with Graves' ophthalmopathy. V is TRBV6-5 and J is TRBJ2-1, with 9 nucleotides matching TRBD2. In DNA, the CDR3 is TGTGCCAGCAGTTACTCGAATCTAGCGGGAATCTACAATGAGCAGTTCTTC. Protein sequence: CASSYSNLAGIYNEQFF.